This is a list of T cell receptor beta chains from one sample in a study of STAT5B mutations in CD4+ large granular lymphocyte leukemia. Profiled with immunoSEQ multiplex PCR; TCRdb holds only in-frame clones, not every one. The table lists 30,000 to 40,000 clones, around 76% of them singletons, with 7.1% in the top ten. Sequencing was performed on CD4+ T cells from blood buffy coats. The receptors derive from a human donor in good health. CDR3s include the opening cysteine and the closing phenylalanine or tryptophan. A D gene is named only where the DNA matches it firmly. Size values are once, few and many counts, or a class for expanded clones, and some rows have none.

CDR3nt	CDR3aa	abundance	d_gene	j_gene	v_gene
TGTGCCAGCAGCTCCCATCCCCAGGCTAATGAAAAACTGTTTTTT	CASSSHPQANEKLFF	-	-	TRBJ1-4	TRBV21-1
TGTGCCAGCAGCTTGGGCCAGGTTGGTGGTCGGAGTACGCAGTATTTT	CASSLGQVGGRSTQYF	-	-	TRBJ2-3	TRBV5-6
TGTGCTAGTGGTTCCCCCCGCGCCGGCGACACTAACTATGGCTACACCTTC	CASGSPRAGDTNYGYTF	-	-	TRBJ1-2	TRBV12-5
TGTGCCACCAGGGGTGACAGGGCTGGGGCCAACGTCCTGACTTTC	CATRGDRAGANVLTF	-	TRBD1	TRBJ2-6	TRBV15
TGCGCCAGCAATTTCGGGTTCGCAGGCCTTTATAGCAATCAGCCCCAGCATTTT	CASNFGFAGLYSNQPQHF	-	-	TRBJ1-5	TRBV10-1
TGTGCCAGCAGCCCGGAGGGACTAGCGGGGGGGCATGAGCAGTTCTTC	CASSPEGLAGGHEQFF	-	TRBD2	TRBJ2-1	TRBV5-6
TGTGCCAGCAGCAGGGTGGCCGGGGAGAAGGGCTACACCTTC	CASSRVAGEKGYTF	few	-	TRBJ1-2	TRBV5-4
TGTGCCAGCAGCTCGAAGGGGGCACAAGCTTTCTTT	CASSSKGAQAFF	-	TRBD1	TRBJ1-1	TRBV11-2
TGTGCCACCCGTGGGGACAAAGATGGCTACACCTTC	CATRGDKDGYTF	-	-	TRBJ1-2	TRBV7-9
TGTGCCACCAGCAGAGGCTCCAGGGAGGATACGCAGTATTTT	CATSRGSREDTQYF	-	-	TRBJ2-3	TRBV15
TGTGCCAGCAGCCCGCAGCGGGGAGCCCCAGATACGCAGTATTTT	CASSPQRGAPDTQYF	-	TRBD2	TRBJ2-3	TRBV7-2
TGCGCCAGCAGCGTCGGACTAGCGGGAGTCAGTGAGACCCAGTACTTC	CASSVGLAGVSETQYF	-	TRBD2	TRBJ2-5	TRBV5-1
TGTGCCAGCTCATTTGATCACGGGCCGGCCTACGAGCAGTACTTC	CASSFDHGPAYEQYF	-	-	TRBJ2-7	TRBV18
TGCGCCAGCAGCTATGAAGCTTTCTTT	CASSYEAFF	few	-	TRBJ1-1	TRBV5-1
TGCGCCAGCAGCTTGATTGTGGCTAGCGGGAGCTCAGGCGGGGAGCTGTTTTTT	CASSLIVASGSSGGELFF	-	TRBD2	TRBJ2-2	TRBV5-1
TGTGCCAGCAGTTCGACCACAGATACGCAGTATTTT	CASSSTTDTQYF	-	-	TRBJ2-3	TRBV27
TGTGCCAGCAGCTCGACAGGGGGCTTGGAAAAACTGTTTTTT	CASSSTGGLEKLFF	-	TRBD1	TRBJ1-4	TRBV7-9
TGTGCCAGCAGCCCTGTGGTCGGGGCGCCCTCCTACGAGCAGTACTTC	CASSPVVGAPSYEQYF	-	-	TRBJ2-7	TRBV11-2
TGTGCCAGCAGCAAACAGGGTAGGGGGACTGAAGCTTTCTTT	CASSKQGRGTEAFF	-	-	TRBJ1-1	TRBV5-6
TGTGCCATCAGTCCCGGGACATTCTCCTACGAGCAGTACTTC	CAISPGTFSYEQYF	-	-	TRBJ2-7	TRBV10-3